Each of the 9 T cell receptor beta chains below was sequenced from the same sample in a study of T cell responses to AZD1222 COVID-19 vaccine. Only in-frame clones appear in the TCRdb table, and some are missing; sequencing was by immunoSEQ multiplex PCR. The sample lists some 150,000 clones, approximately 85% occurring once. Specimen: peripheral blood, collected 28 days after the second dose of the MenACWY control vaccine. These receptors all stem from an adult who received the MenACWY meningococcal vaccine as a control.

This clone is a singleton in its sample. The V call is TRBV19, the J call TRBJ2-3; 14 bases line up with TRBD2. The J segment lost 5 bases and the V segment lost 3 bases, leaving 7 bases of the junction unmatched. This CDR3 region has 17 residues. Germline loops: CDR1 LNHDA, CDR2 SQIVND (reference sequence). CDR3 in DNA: TGTGCCAGTAGTATTAGGGGACTAGCGGGAGCTAAAGATACGCAGTATTTT. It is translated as CASSIRGLAGAKDTQYF.

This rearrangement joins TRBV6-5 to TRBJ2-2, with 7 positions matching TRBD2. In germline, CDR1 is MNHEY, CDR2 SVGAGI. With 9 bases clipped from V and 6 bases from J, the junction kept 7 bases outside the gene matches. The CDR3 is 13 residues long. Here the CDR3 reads CASWEGGSGELFF. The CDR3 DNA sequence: TGTGCCAGTTGGGAGGGAGGTTCCGGGGAGCTGTTTTTT.

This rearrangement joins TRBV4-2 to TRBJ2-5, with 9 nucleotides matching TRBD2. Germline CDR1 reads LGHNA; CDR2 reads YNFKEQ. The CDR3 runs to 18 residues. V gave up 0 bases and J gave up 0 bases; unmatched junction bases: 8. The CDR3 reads CASSQDVAAGGNQETQYF. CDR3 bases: TGTGCCAGCAGCCAAGACGTGGCGGCGGGGGGGAACCAAGAGACCCAGTACTTC.

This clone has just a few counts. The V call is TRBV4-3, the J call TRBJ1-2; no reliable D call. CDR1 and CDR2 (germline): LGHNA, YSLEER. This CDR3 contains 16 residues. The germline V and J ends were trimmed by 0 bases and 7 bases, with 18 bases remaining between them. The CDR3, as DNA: TGCGCCAGCAGCCAAGAGGCCTCCCGGGGATCCCTTGGCTACACCTTC. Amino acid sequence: CASSQEASRGSLGYTF.

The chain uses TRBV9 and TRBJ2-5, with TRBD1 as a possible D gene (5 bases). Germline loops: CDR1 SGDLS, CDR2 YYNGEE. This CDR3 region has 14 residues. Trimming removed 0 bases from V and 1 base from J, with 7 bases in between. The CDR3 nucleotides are TGTGCCAGCAGCGTAGGACAGTTCCAAGAGACCCAGTACTTC. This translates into CASSVGQFQETQYF. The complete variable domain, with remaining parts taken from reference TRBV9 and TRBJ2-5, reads DSGVTQTPKHLITATGQRVTLRCSPRSGDLSVYWYQQSLDQGLQFLIQYYNGEERAKGNILERFSAQQFPDLHSELNLSSLELGDSALYFCASSVGQFQETQYFGPGTRLLVL.

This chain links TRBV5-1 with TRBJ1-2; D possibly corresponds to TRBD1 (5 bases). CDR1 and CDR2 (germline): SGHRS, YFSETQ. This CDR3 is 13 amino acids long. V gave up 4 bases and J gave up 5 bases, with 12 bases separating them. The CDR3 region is CASSGASQYGYTF. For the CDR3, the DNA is TGCGCCAGCAGCGGGGCCTCCCAATATGGCTACACCTTC. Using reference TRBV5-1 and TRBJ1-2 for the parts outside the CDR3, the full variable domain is KAGVTQTPRYLIKTRGQQVTLSCSPISGHRSVSWYQQTPGQGLQFLFEYFSETQRNKGNFPGRFSGRQFSNSRSEMNVSTLELGDSALYLCASSGASQYGYTFGSGTRLTVV.

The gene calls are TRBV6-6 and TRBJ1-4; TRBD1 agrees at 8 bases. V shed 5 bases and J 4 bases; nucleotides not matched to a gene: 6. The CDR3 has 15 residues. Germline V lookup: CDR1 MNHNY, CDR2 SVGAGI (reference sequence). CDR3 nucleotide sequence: TGTGCCAGCAGTAATGGACAGGGCCTTAATGAAAAACTGTTTTTT. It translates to CASSNGQGLNEKLFF.

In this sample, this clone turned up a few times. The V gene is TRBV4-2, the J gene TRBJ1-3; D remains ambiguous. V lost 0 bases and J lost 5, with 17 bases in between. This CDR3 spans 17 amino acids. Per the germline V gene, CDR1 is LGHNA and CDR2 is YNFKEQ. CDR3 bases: TGTGCCAGCAGCCAAGATCCGGCCTCGGGAGGTAGAAACACCATATATTTT. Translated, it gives CASSQDPASGGRNTIYF.

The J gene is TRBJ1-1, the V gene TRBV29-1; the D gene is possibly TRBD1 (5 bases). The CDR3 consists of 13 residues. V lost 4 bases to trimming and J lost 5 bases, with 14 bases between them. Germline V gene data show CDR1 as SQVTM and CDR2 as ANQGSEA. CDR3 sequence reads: CSVAPQGYTEAFF. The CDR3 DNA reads TGCAGCGTTGCACCTCAGGGATATACTGAAGCTTTCTTT.